Listed below are T cell receptor beta chains from one sample, sequenced in a study of blood T cell repertoires in COVID-19. Clones were read by immunoSEQ multiplex PCR, and TCRdb kept only the in-frame ones, dropping some. The table lists under 150,000 clones, 70% to 90% of them singletons, with 9.5% to 15% in the top ten. The sample consisted of peripheral blood. Source of these receptors: a human donor in a cohort sampled during active COVID-19. CDR3s leave out the opening cysteine and the closing phenylalanine or tryptophan.

>TRBV29-1|TRBJ2-1
SVESPYGQNNEQF
>TRBV6-6|TRBJ1-1
ASQDRANTEAF
>TRBV7-2|TRBJ2-7
ASSLQRGWDEQY
>TRBV7-2|TRBJ1-5
ASSTSGSRRNQPQH
>TRBV7-3|TRBJ2-3
ASSLLGLVTDTQY
>TRBV5-4|TRBJ1-2
ASSSNGQGSYGYT
>TRBV18|TRBJ2-1
ASSPPPGNNEQF
>TRBV5-8|TRBJ2-7
ASSSLTAGAGRSSYEQY
>TRBV2|TRBJ2-1
ASSEDRVINNEQF
>TRBV7-8|TRBJ1-2
ASRPSGMHYGYT
>TRBV5-1|TRBJ2-7
ASSLGLAGAPYEQY
>TRBV5-8|TRBJ1-1
ASSPKQGVNTEAF
>TRBV11-2|TRBJ1-5
ASSRFRGSGPEVQPQH
>TRBV29-1|TRBJ2-7
SVAGGPHEQY
>TRBV19|TRBJ1-1
ASSGRGLGAF
>TRBV7-8|TRBJ2-2
ASSRRSGTGGAILAGELF
>TRBV7-8|TRBJ2-1
ASSLDETAEQF
>TRBV12-3/TRBV12-4|TRBJ2-7
ASSRTDAYEQY
>TRBV24-1|TRBJ2-1
ATSDIRDNEQF
>TRBV4-2|TRBJ1-4
ASSQPEQGTNEKLF
>TRBV21-1|TRBJ1-1
ASSNGDLGKVRAEAF
>TRBV27|TRBJ1-2
ASRGTGGTYGYT
>TRBV7-9|TRBJ2-7
ASSLGQYSYEQY
>TRBV5-1|TRBJ1-1
ASSAGPPDTEAF
>TRBV7-8|TRBJ2-7
ASSFGRGKRGGSSYEQY
>TRBV6-6|TRBJ1-4
ASSYGSVGNEKLF